A single T cell receptor (beta chain) is shown here with its context. Its target is not known. This was a deep-level run. The authors loaded 200 ng DNA, 28,000 or so T cell genomes, into sorted-subset replicate PCRs. Some clones are missing from TCRdb's copy, which holds only in-frame ones; the method was immunoSEQ multiplex PCR. The repertoire holds over a million clones, around 97% seen once, with 1% to 1.5% in the top ten. Into CD45RA+ naive and CD45RA-negative memory subsets, the CD4+ cells were split. The length of the CDR3 is 13 residues. Losses at the gene ends were 5 bases for V and 9 bases for J; bases not matched to a gene: 7. CDR1 MNHEY and CDR2 SVGAGI come from the germline V gene. This specimen belongs to a study of shared clonotypes between healthy human individuals. Study-level findings and limits: Clonotype sharing across a few donors was observed for around 5% of naive CD4 clonotypes.

The sequenced material came from naive CD4+ T cells sorted from blood. Regarding subset: CD45RA+ positively selected. The receptor was derived from a man aged 25-40 years in good health. The chain couples TRBV6-5 to TRBJ1-1; TRBD1 matches 9 bases. Written as DNA, the CDR3 is TGTGCCAGCAGTCAGACGGGACAGGGTCAAGCTTTCTTT. Residues: CASSQTGQGQAFF.